The 9 T cell receptor beta chains given below trace back to one sample, sequenced in a study of OX40 agonist ivuxolimab in advanced cancers. Only in-frame clones appear in the TCRdb table, and some are missing; sequencing was by immunoSEQ multiplex PCR. Altogether more than 55,000 clones are present, around 88% being singletons, with the ten largest covering just over 0.6%. This specimen was CD4+ or CD8+ T cells sorted from blood, taken in a trial of the OX40 agonist ivuxolimab. The receptors were sampled from an adult with an advanced solid tumor such as melanoma, head and neck, liver or kidney cancer.

The genes are TRBV2 and TRBJ1-1; D remains ambiguous. CDR1 is SNHLY and CDR2 is FYNNEI in the germline V gene. V lost 8 bases to trimming and J lost 5 bases, with 18 bases between them. The CDR3 consists of 14 residues. The CDR3 here is CASYVEQHGTEAFF. CDR3 nucleotide sequence: TGTGCCAGCTACGTTGAACAACACGGGACTGAAGCTTTCTTT. The variable domain in full, completed from reference TRBV2 and TRBJ1-1, reads EPEVTQTPSHQVTQMGQEVILRCVPISNHLYFYWYRQILGQKVEFLVSFYNNEISEKSEIFDDQFSVERPDGSNFTLKIRSTKLEDSAMYFCASYVEQHGTEAFFGQGTRLTVV.

V gene TRBV12-5 combines with J gene TRBJ2-7; no reliable D call. Per germline, CDR1 LGHNT and CDR2 FRNRAP. Trimming took 0 bases from V and 4 from J, leaving 4 bases between them. The CDR3 spans 12 residues. The chain's CDR3 is CASGLVQYEQYF. In DNA, the CDR3 is TGTGCTAGTGGTTTGGTACAGTACGAGCAGTACTTC.

The V gene is TRBV27, the J gene TRBJ2-3, with a weak D call TRBD2 (6 bases). Germline CDR1 reads MNHEY; CDR2 reads SMNVEV (reference sequence). The CDR3 runs to 14 residues. V lost 1 base and J 5 bases, leaving 10 bases between the germline ends. Written as DNA, the CDR3 is TGTGCCAGCAGTTTATTGGGGGGAGGAGATACGCAGTATTTT. It encodes CASSLLGGGDTQYF.

The CDR3: CSAVPDGIQETQYF. For the CDR3, the DNA is TGCAGCGCCGTTCCAGACGGAATCCAAGAGACCCAGTACTTC. The V and J genes are TRBV29-1 and TRBJ2-5, with D uncertain. V was trimmed by 7 bases and J by 1 base, leaving 16 bases between them. The CDR3 is 14 residues long. Germline CDR1 reads SQVTM; CDR2 reads ANQGSEA. The complete variable domain, with remaining parts taken from reference TRBV29-1 and TRBJ2-5, reads SAVISQKPSRDICQRGTSLTIQCQVDSQVTMMFWYRQQPGQSLTLIATANQGSEATYESGFVIDKFPISRPNLTFSTLTVSNMSPEDSSIYLCSAVPDGIQETQYFGPGTRLLVL.

The chain combines TRBV5-4 with TRBJ2-5, with TRBD2 matching over 13 bases. CDR3 length equals 15 residues. The germline V gene encodes CDR1 SGHNT and CDR2 YYREEE (reference sequence). Trimming at V came to 3 bases and at J to 5 bases, leaving 4 bases not matched to a gene. This CDR3 reads CASSSETSGRETQYF. For the CDR3, the DNA is TGTGCCAGCAGCTCGGAGACTAGCGGGAGGGAGACCCAGTACTTC.

The chain carries TRBV5-8 and TRBJ1-4; perhaps TRBD1 as D (5 bases). CDR1 SGHTS and CDR2 YDEGEE come from the germline V gene. The length of the CDR3 is 15 residues. Trimming cost V 6 bases and J 8 bases, with 20 bases left between them. The DNA of the CDR3 is TGTGCCAGCACCGCCGGGGGGGGTGAAAACGAAAAACTGTTTTTT. Translated, it gives CASTAGGGENEKLFF. Combining the CDR3 with reference TRBV5-8 and TRBJ1-4 gives the whole variable domain EAGVTQSPTHLIKTRGQQATLRCSPISGHTSVYWYQQALGLGLQFLLWYDEGEERNRGNFPPRFSGRQFPNYSSELNVNALELEDSALYLCASTAGGGENEKLFFGSGTQLSVL.

J is TRBJ1-5 and V is TRBV19; 7 bases map to TRBD1. J was trimmed by 6 bases and V by 4 bases; bases with no gene match: 15. Germline lookup yields CDR1 LNHDA and CDR2 SQIVND (reference sequence). The CDR3 consists of 17 residues. CDR3 amino acids: CASSKQGRGKVGQPQHF. The CDR3 DNA is TGTGCCAGTAGTAAACAGGGGAGGGGAAAAGTCGGTCAGCCCCAGCATTTT. The full variable domain, its missing parts supplied by reference TRBV19 and TRBJ1-5, is DGGITQSPKYLFRKEGQNVTLSCEQNLNHDAMYWYRQDPGQGLRLIYYSQIVNDFQKGDIAEGYSVSREKKESFPLTVTSAQKNPTAFYLCASSKQGRGKVGQPQHFGDGTRLSIL.

This chain uses TRBV5-4 with TRBJ2-5, with unresolved D. This CDR3 spans 14 amino acids. V dropped 0 bases and J dropped 7 bases, with 13 bases sitting between them. The germline V gene encodes CDR1 SGHNT and CDR2 YYREEE (reference sequence). The CDR3 DNA reads as TGTGCCAGCAGCTTGGGGGATTCTAAAGGGACCCAGTACTTC. As protein: CASSLGDSKGTQYF.

The chain has TRBV5-1 and TRBJ2-1, with D maybe TRBD2 (6 bases). Germline V lookup: CDR1 SGHRS, CDR2 YFSETQ. Trimming stripped 4 bases from V and 5 bases from J, with 16 bases between. The CDR3 loop spans 15 amino acids. CDR3 in DNA: TGCGCCAGCAGCCCACCCCTCGGGGGACACAATGAGCAGTTCTTC. This codes for CASSPPLGGHNEQFF.